These 18 T cell receptor beta chains originate from one sample sequenced in a study of cytomegalovirus exposure and HLA in healthy donors (dated by TCRdb to about 2017). The library came from the immunoSEQ multiplex PCR assay. The multiplex PCR relied on a mix of 60 forward primers for TCR Vbeta segments and 13 reverse primers for TCR Jbeta segments. Drawn from immuneACCESS, this table holds only the in-frame rearrangements with V and J called that TCRdb kept. Clones are partly lost; checked studies trace under half to an unresolved V gene and leave the rest unexplained. This sample is represented by 150,000 to 200,000 clones; around 75% of them were singletons. Approximately 1.8% of the sample belongs to the ten largest clones. Sequencing input: PBMCs. These receptors came from a woman between 25 and 40 years old in good health and CMV-seronegative.

The rearrangement uses TRBV18 and TRBJ2-6; 12 bases are shared with TRBD1. The junction had 13 bases not matched to a gene; V was cut back by 3 bases and J by 4 bases. This CDR3 region has 20 residues. CDR1 and CDR2 (germline): KGHSH, LQKENI. The CDR3 sequence is CASSPGTGGAPFSGANVLTF. CDR3 bases: TGTGCCAGCTCACCTGGGACAGGGGGCGCCCCTTTCTCGGGGGCCAACGTCCTGACTTTC. The full variable domain, rest sourced from reference TRBV18 and TRBJ2-6, is NAGVMQNPRHLVRRRGQEARLRCSPMKGHSHVYWYRQLPEEGLKFMVYLQKENIIDESGMPKERFSAEFPKEGPSILRIQQVVRGDSAAYFCASSPGTGGAPFSGANVLTFGAGSRLTVL.

The chain carries TRBV5-6 and TRBJ2-7; TRBD1 matches 8 bases. The CDR3 extends over 16 amino acids. The junction had 11 bases not matched to a gene; V was cut back by 2 bases and J by 4 bases. Germline V lookup: CDR1 SGHDT, CDR2 YYEEEE. CDR3 sequence (DNA): TGTGCCAGCAGCTTATCCGGGACAGGAGACTTTTACGAGCAGTACTTC. Residues: CASSLSGTGDFYEQYF.

The gene calls are TRBV7-9 and TRBJ2-7; D gene ambiguous. The CDR3 has 12 residues. Between the trimmed V and J ends, which lost 11 bases and 0 bases, there was a span of 11 bases. CDR1 is SEHNR and CDR2 is FQNEAQ in the germline V gene (reference sequence). The CDR3 DNA sequence: TGTGCCGGTTCGAGGTCCTCCTACGAGCAGTACTTC. Amino acid sequence: CAGSRSSYEQYF. Filled out from reference TRBV7-9 and TRBJ2-7, the complete variable domain reads DTGVSQNPRHKITKRGQNVTFRCDPISEHNRLYWYRQTLGQGPEFLTYFQNEAQLEKSRLLSDRFSAERPKGSFSTLEIQRTEQGDSAMYLCAGSRSSYEQYFGPGTRLTVT.

The V gene is TRBV5-4, the J gene TRBJ2-5; TRBD2 is a possible D gene (6 bases). V was pared by 4 bases and J by 2 bases, with 15 bases between. The CDR3 runs 15 residues. Germline V gene lookup returns CDR1 SGHNT and CDR2 YYREEE (reference sequence). Written as DNA, the CDR3 is TGTGCCAGCAGCCCAGGCGGGGATGGGCAAGAGACCCAGTACTTC. Translated: CASSPGGDGQETQYF.

A remark on this clone: Other DNA sequences in the same sample also yield this CDR3. The chain recombines TRBV5-4 with TRBJ1-1; D unclear. Germline CDR1 and CDR2: SGHNT and YYREEE (reference sequence). CDR3 size: 13 residues. V was clipped by 2 bases and J by 1 base, with 6 bases between them. The CDR3 sequence is CASSLSRNTEAFF. CDR3 bases: TGTGCCAGCAGCTTATCCAGGAACACTGAAGCTTTCTTT.

The chain has TRBV5-1 and TRBJ2-2; 11 nucleotides match TRBD1. V lost 2 bases to trimming and J lost 4 bases; unmatched junction nucleotides: 4. The germline CDR1 and CDR2 sequences are SGHRS and YFSETQ. This CDR3 region has 16 residues. The CDR3 DNA is TGCGCCAGCAGCTTACCCGGGACAGGGGGCACCGGGGAGCTGTTTTTT. As protein: CASSLPGTGGTGELFF.

V is TRBV7-9 and J is TRBJ2-7; D gene ambiguous. CDR1 and CDR2 (germline): SEHNR, FQNEAQ (reference sequence). CDR3 length: 15 amino acids. Trimming cost V 1 base and J 4 bases, with 14 bases left between them. CDR3 in amino acids: CASSLVLDTRYEQYF. The CDR3 nucleotides are TGTGCCAGCAGCTTAGTTCTTGACACCCGGTACGAGCAGTACTTC. The full variable domain, rest sourced from reference TRBV7-9 and TRBJ2-7, is DTGVSQNPRHKITKRGQNVTFRCDPISEHNRLYWYRQTLGQGPEFLTYFQNEAQLEKSRLLSDRFSAERPKGSFSTLEIQRTEQGDSAMYLCASSLVLDTRYEQYFGPGTRLTVT.

The chain combines TRBV11-2 with TRBJ2-1, with 7 bases aligning to TRBD2. The CDR3 has 16 amino acids. The V and J ends lost 3 bases and 4 bases, in that order; junction bases with no gene match: 9. In germline, CDR1 is SGHAT, CDR2 FQNNGV. CDR3 loop: CASSFRPAGIYNEQFF. DNA of the CDR3: TGTGCCAGCAGCTTTCGTCCAGCGGGAATTTACAATGAGCAGTTCTTC.

The chain recombines TRBV7-6 with TRBJ2-7; weak D call: TRBD1 (5 bases). Trimming left V 8 bases short and J 3 bases short, with 20 bases between. CDR1 and CDR2 (germline): SGHVS, FNYEAQ. This CDR3 has 15 amino acids. Written as DNA, the CDR3 is TGTGCCAGCGGGTATAGCAGGGAAACCCACTACGAGCAGTACTTC. Residues: CASGYSRETHYEQYF.

This clone was counted between two and nine times. The chain carries TRBV6-5 and TRBJ2-4, with D tentatively TRBD1 (6 bases). Germline values: CDR1 MNHEY, CDR2 SVGAGI. The CDR3 is 16 residues long. V lost 0 bases and J 8 bases, leaving 17 bases between the germline ends. DNA for the CDR3: TGTGCCAGCAGTTACTCGAGTGAATCAGGGGTAGACATTCAGTACTTC. Its translation: CASSYSSESGVDIQYF.

V gene TRBV27 combines with J gene TRBJ2-3; D remains ambiguous. This CDR3 has 14 amino acids. Trimming removed 2 bases at V and 2 bases at J, with 8 bases between. CDR1 and CDR2 (germline): MNHEY, SMNVEV (reference sequence). CDR3 residues: CASSLRPVTDTQYF. CDR3 DNA: TGTGCCAGCAGTTTACGCCCGGTCACAGATACGCAGTATTTT.

The chain employs TRBV9 and TRBJ2-2; possible D gene TRBD2, 6 bases. The CDR3 spans 15 residues. The germline V and J ends were trimmed by 3 bases and 3 bases, with 12 bases remaining between them. Germline CDR1 is SGDLS and CDR2 is YYNGEE. Here the CDR3 reads CASSAGDSHTGELFF. The DNA for the CDR3 is TGTGCCAGCAGCGCGGGAGACTCCCACACCGGGGAGCTGTTTTTT.

In DNA, the CDR3 is TGTGCCAGCAGCTTGAGACAGGGCCCCGGCGAGACCCAGTACTTC. Translation: CASSLRQGPGETQYF. This chain connects TRBV7-3 to TRBJ2-5; 7 bases match TRBD1. In germline, CDR1 is SGHTA, CDR2 FQGTGA. The V and J ends lost 3 bases and 5 bases, in that order; junction bases with no gene match: 9. This CDR3 spans 15 amino acids.

The CDR3 loop reads CASSPPRGSYEQYF. The CDR3 nucleotides read TGTGCCAGCAGCCCCCCCAGGGGCTCCTACGAGCAGTACTTC. The rearrangement links TRBV7-3 to TRBJ2-7; a possible D gene is TRBD1 (6 bases). Trimming took 5 bases from V and 0 from J, leaving 11 bases between them. The germline gives CDR1 SGHTA, CDR2 FQGTGA. The CDR3 loop spans 14 amino acids. Full variable domain (rest looked up from reference TRBV7-3 and TRBJ2-7): GAGVSQTPSNKVTEKGKYVELRCDPISGHTALYWYRQSLGQGPEFLIYFQGTGAADDSGLPNDRFFAVRPEGSVSTLKIQRTERGDSAVYLCASSPPRGSYEQYFGPGTRLTVT.

The gene calls are TRBV9 and TRBJ2-5, with TRBD2 identical over 14 bases. The CDR3 consists of 18 residues. V shed 4 bases, J shed 9 bases, and the junction held 17 bases outside the gene matches. Germline values: CDR1 SGDLS, CDR2 YYNGEE. In DNA form, the CDR3 reads TGTGCCAGCAGCCCTGACCCGGGACTAGCGGGGGCCCCGAAGGCCCAGTACTTC. It is translated as CASSPDPGLAGAPKAQYF.

The rearrangement joins TRBV6-6 to TRBJ1-1, with a weak D call TRBD1 (5 bases). There are 13 residues in the CDR3. V dropped 0 bases and J dropped 6 bases, with 8 bases sitting between them. The germline CDR1 and CDR2 sequences are MNHNY and SVGAGI (reference sequence). The CDR3 DNA sequence: TGTGCCAGCAGTTACTCGGGGGGTCCTGAAGCTTTCTTT. Translating gives CASSYSGGPEAFF.

The gene calls are TRBV7-9 and TRBJ2-1; 8 positions agree with TRBD2. Germline trimming cut 5 bases from V and 4 bases from J; bases unmatched to any gene: 13. The CDR3 totals 17 residues. Germline CDR1 SEHNR, CDR2 FQNEAQ (reference sequence). The CDR3 sequence: CASSPPYREGPYNEQFF. CDR3 coding DNA: TGTGCCAGCAGCCCACCCTACCGGGAGGGCCCTTACAATGAGCAGTTCTTC.

The V call is TRBV6-5, the J call TRBJ1-4; 11 nucleotides agree with TRBD1. With 5 bases clipped from V and 8 bases from J, the junction kept 7 bases outside the gene matches. This CDR3 spans 15 amino acids. Germline values: CDR1 MNHEY, CDR2 SVGAGI. The CDR3 nucleotides read TGTGCCAGCAGTACCGGGACAGGGGGGCGGGAAAAACTGTTTTTT. Protein sequence: CASSTGTGGREKLFF.